This T cell receptor beta chain was observed in a study of shared clonotypes between healthy human individuals. Across the whole study: Per-donor plates numbered three CD4 naive, three CD4 memory, two CD8 naive and one CD8 memory.

To note about this clone: What it binds is not known.

Several immunoSEQ 96-well plates shared each subset's DNA, each plate a replicate. The data were produced by immunoSEQ multiplex PCR, yet TCRdb's version contains in-frame clones alone and is incomplete. The data contain about a million clones, roughly 80% of them singletons. Study-wide results and limits: Sampling used blood alone; tissue repertoires probably differ.

Sequencing input: memory CD4+ T cells sorted from blood. Described subset: CD45RA-negative fraction. The TCR originated in a man between 18 and 29 years old in good health.

CDR3 sequence reads: CASSLQGMGPNTEAFF. The CDR3 coding sequence is TGTGCCAGCAGTTTACAGGGGATGGGTCCGAACACTGAAGCTTTCTTT. The rearrangement uses TRBV27 and TRBJ1-1; maybe TRBD1 (6 bases). The germline V gene has CDR1 MNHEY and CDR2 SMNVEV (reference sequence). This CDR3 comprises 16 residues. V lost 2 bases, J lost 1 base, and 14 bases lay in between.